The source of this TCR beta chain is a study of control samples from healthy donors and cancer patients. Repertoires were generated with immunoSEQ multiplex PCR, while TCRdb's copy carries only in-frame clones and drops some. Among about 120,000 clones listed, about 93% were seen once. CDR1 and CDR2 (germline): SGHVS, FQNEAQ. Trimming removed 0 bases at V and 0 bases at J, with 8 bases between. The CDR3 totals 15 residues. This chain connects TRBV7-8 to TRBJ1-1; D is unclear. The source is a man aged 50 or older with head and neck cancer. The material sequenced was PBMCs. DNA of the CDR3: TGTGCCAGCAGCTTAGCTGCGGTTCTGAACACTGAAGCTTTCTTT. It specifies CASSLAAVLNTEAFF.